A single T cell receptor beta chain is shown here with its context. Antigen unknown. Other DNA variants within this sample encode the same CDR3. The CDR3 is made up of 14 amino acids. V was cut by 0 bases and J by 1 base, with 6 bases left in between. Germline CDR1 reads LNHDA; CDR2 reads SQIVND (reference sequence). This sample stems from a study of OX40 agonist ivuxolimab in advanced cancers. Study at large: Patients were dosed with the agonistic anti-OX40 (CD134) antibody ivuxolimab. It was permissible to have had prior anti-PD-1, anti-PD-L1 or anti-CTLA-4 therapy, and about 40% had some. Patients were infused with ivuxolimab every 2 weeks at 0.01 to 10 mg/kg.

General study results and limits: Some nonresponders additionally presented with little normalized T-cell clonal expansion.

The protocol was immunoSEQ multiplex PCR, while the TCRdb copy is restricted to in-frame clones and leaves out a portion. The sample lists 70,000 to 85,000 clones, roughly nine tenths occurring once. Sample: CD4+ or CD8+ T cells sorted from blood, taken in a trial of the OX40 agonist ivuxolimab. The clonotype originates from an adult with an advanced solid tumor such as melanoma, head and neck, liver or kidney cancer. The chain combines TRBV19 with TRBJ1-1; perhaps TRBD1 as D (5 bases). DNA for the CDR3: TGTGCCAGTAGTATAGAGGGGGGGAACACTGAAGCTTTCTTT. This encodes CASSIEGGNTEAFF.